Below, 11 T cell receptor beta chains from the same sample are listed, as sequenced in a study of beta chain features in type 1 diabetes. cDNA synthesis used the whole RNA isolate, giving expressed TCRB sequences. Using immunoSEQ multiplex PCR, the repertoire was profiled, and TCRdb retains in-frame clones only, with some absent. The sample records 900,000 or so clones, roughly 15% being singletons. Sequenced sample: naive CD4+ T cells from blood. Receptors were obtained from a young woman in good health.

The rearrangement joins TRBV7-3 to TRBJ2-1; TRBD2 agrees at 8 bases. The junction had 9 bases not matched to a gene; V was cut back by 2 bases and J by 6 bases. The CDR3 is 16 amino acids. The germline gives CDR1 SGHTA, CDR2 FQGTGA. The CDR3 nucleotides are TGTGCCAGCAGCTTACAGGGGACTAGGGCAAGCAATGAGCAGTTCTTC. As protein: CASSLQGTRASNEQFF. The whole variable domain, remainder taken from reference TRBV7-3 and TRBJ2-1, is GAGVSQTPSNKVTEKGKYVELRCDPISGHTALYWYRQSLGQGPEFLIYFQGTGAADDSGLPNDRFFAVRPEGSVSTLKIQRTERGDSAVYLCASSLQGTRASNEQFFGPGTRLTVL.

The chain combines TRBV4-1 with TRBJ2-7; 7 bases fit TRBD1. The CDR3 extends over 15 amino acids. Germline V gene lookup returns CDR1 MGHRA and CDR2 YSYEKL. V dropped 5 bases and J dropped 0; count of bases not matched to a gene: 7. Written as DNA, the CDR3 is TGCGCCAGCAGCGAAAACCGGGACAGCTCCTACGAGCAGTACTTC. Amino acid sequence: CASSENRDSSYEQYF.

This clone was detected a few times. The V and J genes are TRBV28 and TRBJ2-6; D is perhaps TRBD1 or TRBD2 (6 bases each). Germline lookup yields CDR1 MDHEN and CDR2 SYDVKM. Deletions cut 0 bases from V and 0 bases from J, with 9 bases between. The CDR3 runs 17 residues. Here the CDR3 DNA reads TGTGCCAGCAGTTTATGGGGGGGCAACTCTGGGGCCAACGTCCTGACTTTC. It translates to CASSLWGGNSGANVLTF.

This clone was seen only a few times. The junction does not match germline at one end; this may be a read error. V and J are TRBV11-2 and TRBJ1-2; D remains ambiguous. CDR3 length: 13 residues. Per germline, CDR1 SGHAT and CDR2 FQNNGV. CDR3: CASSVDANYGYTF. In DNA form, the CDR3 reads TGTGCCAGCAGCGTAGACGCTAACTATGGCTACACCTTC.

The table lists this clone with a few counts. V and J are TRBV6-6 and TRBJ2-7; perhaps TRBD2 as D (5 bases). CDR1 and CDR2 from the germline V gene are MNHNY and SVGAGI (reference sequence). Trimming left V 6 bases short and J 3 bases short, with 15 bases between. The CDR3 spans 14 residues. The CDR3 DNA follows: TGTGCCAGCAGCCCCCTGCTGAGGGACTACGAGCAGTACTTC. Its translation: CASSPLLRDYEQYF.

A few counts support this clone. The chain links TRBV10-3 to TRBJ2-5; TRBD1 agrees at 9 bases. Germline assignment: CDR1 ENHRY and CDR2 SYGVKD. With 6 bases clipped from V and 5 bases from J, the junction kept 7 bases outside the gene matches. CDR3 length: 14 residues. The CDR3 loop reads CAIRGQGVRETQYF. The CDR3 bases are TGTGCCATCAGGGGACAGGGTGTCCGGGAGACCCAGTACTTC.

This chain joins TRBV11-2 and TRBJ1-4; D call uncertain. The CDR3 loop spans 15 amino acids. The germline CDR1 and CDR2 sequences are SGHAT and FQNNGV. V lost 4 bases and J 3 bases, leaving 12 bases between the germline ends. CDR3 DNA sequence: TGTGCCAGCAGCTCAAGAGGGCCGCCTAATGAAAAACTGTTTTTT. Protein sequence: CASSSRGPPNEKLFF.

In this sample, this clone turned up a few times. CDR3 nucleotide sequence: TGTGCCAGCAGAAGGAACGTTTTGAACACTGAAGCTTTCTTT. Translating it yields CASRRNVLNTEAFF. The rearrangement joins TRBV2 to TRBJ1-1; D unresolved. CDR1 and CDR2 from the germline V gene are SNHLY and FYNNEI. Trimming pared 6 bases from V and 0 bases from J, leaving 11 bases between. This CDR3 spans 14 amino acids.

This clone was seen more than once but under ten times. In nucleotides, the CDR3 is TGCGCCAGCAGAGAGGGACATTTAGCTGGGGCCAACGTCCTGACTTTC. Translated: CASREGHLAGANVLTF. This rearrangement joins TRBV5-1 to TRBJ2-6, with a weak D call TRBD1 (6 bases). Trimming removed 5 bases at V and 2 bases at J, with 14 bases between. CDR1 SGHRS and CDR2 YFSETQ come from the germline V gene. The CDR3 length is 16 residues. The full variable domain, completed using reference TRBV5-1 and TRBJ2-6, is KAGVTQTPRYLIKTRGQQVTLSCSPISGHRSVSWYQQTPGQGLQFLFEYFSETQRNKGNFPGRFSGRQFSNSRSEMNVSTLELGDSALYLCASREGHLAGANVLTFGAGSRLTVL.

This clone was observed a few times. The rearrangement links TRBV28 to TRBJ1-1; possible D gene TRBD1, 6 bases. Germline CDR1 MDHEN, CDR2 SYDVKM. This CDR3 contains 21 residues. Trimming left V 4 bases short and J 0 bases short, with 30 bases between. This chain's CDR3 is CASSYTPWTDQKGEMNTEAFF. The CDR3 nucleotides read TGTGCCAGCAGTTATACCCCCTGGACAGATCAAAAGGGAGAAATGAACACTGAAGCTTTCTTT.

This clone has just a few counts. The chain joins TRBV6-6 to TRBJ2-1; D gene uncertain. The germline gives CDR1 MNHNY, CDR2 SVGAGI (reference sequence). There are 12 residues in the CDR3. V was clipped by 5 bases and J by 9 bases, with 11 bases between them. CDR3 DNA sequence: TGTGCCAGCAGTGACCGAGGAGCTGAGCAGTTCTTC. The encoded protein is CASSDRGAEQFF.